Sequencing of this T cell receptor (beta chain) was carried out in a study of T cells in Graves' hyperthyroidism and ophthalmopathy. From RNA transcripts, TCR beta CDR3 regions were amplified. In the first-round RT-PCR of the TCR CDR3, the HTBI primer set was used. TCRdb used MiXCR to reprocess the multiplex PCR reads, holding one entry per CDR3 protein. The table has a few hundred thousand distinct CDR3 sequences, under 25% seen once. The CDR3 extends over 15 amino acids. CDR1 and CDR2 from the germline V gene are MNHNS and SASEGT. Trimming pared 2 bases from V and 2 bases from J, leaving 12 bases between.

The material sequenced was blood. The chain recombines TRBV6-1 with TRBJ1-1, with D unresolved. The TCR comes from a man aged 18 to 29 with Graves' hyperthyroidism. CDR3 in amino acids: CASSEFGEANTEAFF. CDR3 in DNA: TGTGCCAGCAGTGAATTTGGGGAGGCAAACACTGAAGCTTTCTTT.